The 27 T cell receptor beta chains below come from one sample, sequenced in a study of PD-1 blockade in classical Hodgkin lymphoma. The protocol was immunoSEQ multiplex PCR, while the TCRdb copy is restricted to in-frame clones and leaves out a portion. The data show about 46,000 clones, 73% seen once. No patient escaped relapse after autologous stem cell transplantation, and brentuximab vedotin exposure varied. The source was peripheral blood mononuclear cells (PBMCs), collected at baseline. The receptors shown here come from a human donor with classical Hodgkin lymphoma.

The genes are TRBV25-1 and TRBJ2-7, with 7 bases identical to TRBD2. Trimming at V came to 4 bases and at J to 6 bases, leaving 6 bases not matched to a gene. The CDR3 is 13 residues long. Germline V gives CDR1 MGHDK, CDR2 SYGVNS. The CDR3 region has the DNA TGTGCCAGCAGTGCGGCGGGAGTTGGCGAGCAGTACTTC. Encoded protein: CASSAAGVGEQYF.

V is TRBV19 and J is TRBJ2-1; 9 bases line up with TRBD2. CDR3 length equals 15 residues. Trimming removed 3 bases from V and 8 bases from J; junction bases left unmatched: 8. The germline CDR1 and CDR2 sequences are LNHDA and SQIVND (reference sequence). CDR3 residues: CASSMGAGGRDEQFF. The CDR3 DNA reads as TGTGCCAGTAGTATGGGGGCGGGAGGGCGAGATGAGCAGTTCTTC.

The CDR3 sequence: CAARGTYEQYF. DNA of the CDR3: TGTGCAGCCAGGGGCACCTACGAGCAGTACTTC. This rearrangement joins TRBV28 to TRBJ2-7, with D possibly being TRBD1 (6 bases). Germline CDR1 reads MDHEN; CDR2 reads SYDVKM. The CDR3 covers 11 residues.

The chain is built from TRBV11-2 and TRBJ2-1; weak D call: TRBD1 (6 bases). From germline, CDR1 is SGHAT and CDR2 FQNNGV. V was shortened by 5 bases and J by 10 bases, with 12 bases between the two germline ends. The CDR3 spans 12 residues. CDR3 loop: CASSPVGAEQFF. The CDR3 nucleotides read TGTGCCAGCAGCCCAGTGGGGGCGGAGCAGTTCTTC.

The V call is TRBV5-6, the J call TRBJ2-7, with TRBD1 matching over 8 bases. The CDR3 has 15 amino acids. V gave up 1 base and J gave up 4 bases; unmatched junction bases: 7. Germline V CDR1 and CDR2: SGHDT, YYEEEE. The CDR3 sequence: CASSLPDRGHYEQYF. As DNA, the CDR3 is TGTGCCAGCAGCTTGCCCGACAGGGGACATTACGAGCAGTACTTC.

This CDR3 is CASSEYIWEQGAAFF. In DNA form, the CDR3 reads TGTGCCAGCAGTGAATATATATGGGAGCAGGGAGCAGCTTTCTTT. V and J are TRBV25-1 and TRBJ1-1; D may be TRBD1 (5 bases). This CDR3 comprises 15 residues. Germline V gives CDR1 MGHDK, CDR2 SYGVNS. The V end lost 0 bases, the J end lost 10 bases, and 18 bases lay between the germline ends.

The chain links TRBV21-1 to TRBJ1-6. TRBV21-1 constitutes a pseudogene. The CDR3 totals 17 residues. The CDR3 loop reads CASSKDNKAGKNSPLHF. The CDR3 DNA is TGTGCCAGCAGCAAAGATAATAAGGCCGGGAAAAATTCACCCCTCCACTTT.

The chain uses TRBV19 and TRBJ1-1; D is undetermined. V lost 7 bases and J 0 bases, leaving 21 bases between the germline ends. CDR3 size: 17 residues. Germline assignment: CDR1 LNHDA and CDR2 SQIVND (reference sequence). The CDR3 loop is CASKVRELGTMNTEAFF. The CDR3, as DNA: TGTGCCAGTAAAGTCCGCGAACTGGGCACGATGAACACTGAAGCTTTCTTT.

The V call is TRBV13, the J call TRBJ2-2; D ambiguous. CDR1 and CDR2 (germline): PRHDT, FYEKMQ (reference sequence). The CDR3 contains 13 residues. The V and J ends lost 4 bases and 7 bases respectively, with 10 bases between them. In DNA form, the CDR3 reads TGTGCCAGCAGCTCTTCTAGGATCGGGGAGCTGTTTTTT. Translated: CASSSSRIGELFF.

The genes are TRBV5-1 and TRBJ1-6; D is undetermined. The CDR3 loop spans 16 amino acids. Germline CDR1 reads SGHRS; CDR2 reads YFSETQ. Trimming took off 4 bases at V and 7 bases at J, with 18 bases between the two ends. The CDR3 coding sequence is TGCGCCAGCAGCAAGGATCCGGGATTAGGGAATTCACCCCTCCACTTT. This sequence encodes CASSKDPGLGNSPLHF.

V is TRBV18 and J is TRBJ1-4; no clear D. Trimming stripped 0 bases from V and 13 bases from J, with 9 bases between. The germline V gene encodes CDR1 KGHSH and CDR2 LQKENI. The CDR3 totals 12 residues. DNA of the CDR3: TGTGCCAGCTCACCACCGACCGGAAGACTGTTTTTT. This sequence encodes CASSPPTGRLFF.

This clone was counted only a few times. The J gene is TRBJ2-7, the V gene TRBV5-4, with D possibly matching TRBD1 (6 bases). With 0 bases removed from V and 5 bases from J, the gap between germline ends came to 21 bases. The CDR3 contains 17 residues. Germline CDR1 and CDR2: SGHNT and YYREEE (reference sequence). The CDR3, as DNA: TGTGCCAGCAGCTTGGAGCCGATCTTCCGGGCAGGGGACGAGCAGTACTTC. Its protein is CASSLEPIFRAGDEQYF.

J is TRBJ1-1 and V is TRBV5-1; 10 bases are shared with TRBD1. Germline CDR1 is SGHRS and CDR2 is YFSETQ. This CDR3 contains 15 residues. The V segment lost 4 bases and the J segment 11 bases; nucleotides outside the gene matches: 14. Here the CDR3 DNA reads TGCGCCAGCAGCCCAGACGGGACAGGGGTACAAGTGGCTTTCTTT. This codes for CASSPDGTGVQVAFF.

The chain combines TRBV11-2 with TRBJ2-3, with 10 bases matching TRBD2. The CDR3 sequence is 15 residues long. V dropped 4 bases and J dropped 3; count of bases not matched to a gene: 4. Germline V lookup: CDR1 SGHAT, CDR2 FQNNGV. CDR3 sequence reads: CASSSLAGETDTQYF. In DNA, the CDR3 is TGTGCCAGCAGCTCCCTAGCGGGAGAAACAGATACGCAGTATTTT.

CDR3 nucleotides: TGTGCCAGCAGTGATGGGTCAGGATACACAGATACGCAGTATTTT. Translation: CASSDGSGYTDTQYF. The chain recombines TRBV25-1 with TRBJ2-3; unclear D gene. The germline V gene encodes CDR1 MGHDK and CDR2 SYGVNS. This CDR3 has 15 residues. Trimming removed 3 bases at V and 2 bases at J, with 12 bases between.

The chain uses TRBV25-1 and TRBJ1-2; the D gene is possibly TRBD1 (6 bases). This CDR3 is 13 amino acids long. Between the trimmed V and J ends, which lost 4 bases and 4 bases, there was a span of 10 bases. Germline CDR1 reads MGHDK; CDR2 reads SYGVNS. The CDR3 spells CASSVGQIYGYTF. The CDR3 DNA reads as TGTGCCAGCAGTGTTGGACAGATCTATGGCTACACCTTC.

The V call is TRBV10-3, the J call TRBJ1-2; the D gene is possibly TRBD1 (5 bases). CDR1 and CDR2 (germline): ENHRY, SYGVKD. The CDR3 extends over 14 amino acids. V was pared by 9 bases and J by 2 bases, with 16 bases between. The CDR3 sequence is CAIRQAGPNYGYTF. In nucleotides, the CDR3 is TGTGCCATTCGACAAGCAGGGCCAAACTATGGCTACACCTTC.

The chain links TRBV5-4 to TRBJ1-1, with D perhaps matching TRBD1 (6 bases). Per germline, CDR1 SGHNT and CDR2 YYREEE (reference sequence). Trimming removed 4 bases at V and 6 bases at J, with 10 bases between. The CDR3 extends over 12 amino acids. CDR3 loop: CASSLSGAEAFF. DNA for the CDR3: TGTGCCAGCAGCCTCTCAGGGGCTGAAGCTTTCTTT.

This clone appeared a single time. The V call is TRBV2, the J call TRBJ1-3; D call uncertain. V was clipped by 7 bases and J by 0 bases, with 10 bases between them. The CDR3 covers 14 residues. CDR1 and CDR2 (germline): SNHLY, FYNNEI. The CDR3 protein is CASIVESSGNTIYF. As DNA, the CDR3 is TGTGCCAGCATCGTGGAGTCCTCTGGAAACACCATATATTTT.

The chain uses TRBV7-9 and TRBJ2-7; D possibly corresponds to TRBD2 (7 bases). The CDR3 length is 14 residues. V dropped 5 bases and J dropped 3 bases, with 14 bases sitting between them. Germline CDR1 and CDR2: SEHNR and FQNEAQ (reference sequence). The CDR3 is CASSNVGGGYEQYF. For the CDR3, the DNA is TGTGCCAGCAGCAACGTAGGGGGGGGCTACGAGCAGTACTTC.

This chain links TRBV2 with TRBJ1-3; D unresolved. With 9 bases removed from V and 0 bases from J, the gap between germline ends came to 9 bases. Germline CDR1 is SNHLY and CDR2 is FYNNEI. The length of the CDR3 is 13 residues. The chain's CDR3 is CASQLDSGNTIYF. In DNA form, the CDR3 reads TGTGCCAGTCAATTGGACTCTGGAAACACCATATATTTT.

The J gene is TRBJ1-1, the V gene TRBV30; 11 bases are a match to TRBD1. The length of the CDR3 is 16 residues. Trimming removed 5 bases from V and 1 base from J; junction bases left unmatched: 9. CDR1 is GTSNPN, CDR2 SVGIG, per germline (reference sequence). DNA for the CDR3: TGTGCCTGGGAACCCGGGACAGGGGGATGGAACACTGAAGCTTTCTTT. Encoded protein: CAWEPGTGGWNTEAFF. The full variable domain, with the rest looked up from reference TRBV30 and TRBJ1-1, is SQTIHQWPATLVQPVGSPLSLECTVEGTSNPNLYWYRQAAGRGLQLLFYSVGIGQISSEVPQNLSASRPQDRQFILSSKKLLLSDSGFYLCAWEPGTGGWNTEAFFGQGTRLTVV.

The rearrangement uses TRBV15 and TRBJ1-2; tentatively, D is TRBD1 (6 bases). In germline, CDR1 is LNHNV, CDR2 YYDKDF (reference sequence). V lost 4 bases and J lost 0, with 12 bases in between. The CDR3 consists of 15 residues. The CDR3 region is CATSKGRGANYGYTF. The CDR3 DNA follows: TGTGCCACCAGCAAAGGCAGGGGAGCTAACTATGGCTACACCTTC.

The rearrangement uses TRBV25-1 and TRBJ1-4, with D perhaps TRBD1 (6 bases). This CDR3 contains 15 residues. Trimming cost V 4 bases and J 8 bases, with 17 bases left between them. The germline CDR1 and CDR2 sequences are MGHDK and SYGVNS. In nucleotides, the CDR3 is TGTGCCAGCAGTGGGAGCGAGGGGGACCAGGAAAAACTGTTTTTT. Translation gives CASSGSEGDQEKLFF.

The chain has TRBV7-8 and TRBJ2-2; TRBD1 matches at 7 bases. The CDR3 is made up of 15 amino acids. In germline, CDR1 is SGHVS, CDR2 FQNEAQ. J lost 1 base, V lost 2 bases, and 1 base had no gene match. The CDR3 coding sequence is TGTGCCAGCAGCTTAAGACAGGGGAACACCGGGGAGCTGTTTTTT. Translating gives CASSLRQGNTGELFF.

CDR3 sequence reads: CASSPRSGTDTQYF. The CDR3 DNA is TGTGCCAGCAGCCCCCGCTCCGGCACAGATACGCAGTATTTT. V and J are TRBV7-2 and TRBJ2-3; no clear D gene. The CDR3 consists of 14 residues. CDR1 is SGHTA and CDR2 is FQGNSA in the germline V gene. The germline V and J ends were trimmed by 5 bases and 1 base, with 10 bases remaining between them. The variable domain in full, completed from reference TRBV7-2 and TRBJ2-3, reads GAGVSQSPSNKVTEKGKDVELRCDPISGHTALYWYRQSLGQGLEFLIYFQGNSAPDKSGLPSDRFSAERTGGSVSTLTIQRTQQEDSAVYLCASSPRSGTDTQYFGPGTRLTVL.

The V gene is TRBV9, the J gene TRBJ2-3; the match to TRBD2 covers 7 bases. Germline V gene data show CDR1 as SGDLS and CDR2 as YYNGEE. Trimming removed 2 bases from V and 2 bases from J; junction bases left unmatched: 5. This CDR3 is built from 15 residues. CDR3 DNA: TGTGCCAGCAGCGTTAGTGCGGGAGTCACAGATACGCAGTATTTT. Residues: CASSVSAGVTDTQYF.